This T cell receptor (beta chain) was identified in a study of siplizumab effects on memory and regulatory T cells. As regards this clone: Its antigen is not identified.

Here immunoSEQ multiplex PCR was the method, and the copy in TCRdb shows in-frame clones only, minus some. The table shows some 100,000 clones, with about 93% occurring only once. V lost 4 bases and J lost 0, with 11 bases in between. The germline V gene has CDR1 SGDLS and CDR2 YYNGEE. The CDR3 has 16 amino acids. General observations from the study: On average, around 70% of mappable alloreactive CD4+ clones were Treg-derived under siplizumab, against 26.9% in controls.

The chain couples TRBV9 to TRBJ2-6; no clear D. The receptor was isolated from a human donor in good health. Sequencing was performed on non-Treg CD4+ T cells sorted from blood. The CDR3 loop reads CASSTHINSGANVLTF. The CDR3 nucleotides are TGTGCCAGCAGCACCCATATAAACTCTGGGGCCAACGTCCTGACTTTC.